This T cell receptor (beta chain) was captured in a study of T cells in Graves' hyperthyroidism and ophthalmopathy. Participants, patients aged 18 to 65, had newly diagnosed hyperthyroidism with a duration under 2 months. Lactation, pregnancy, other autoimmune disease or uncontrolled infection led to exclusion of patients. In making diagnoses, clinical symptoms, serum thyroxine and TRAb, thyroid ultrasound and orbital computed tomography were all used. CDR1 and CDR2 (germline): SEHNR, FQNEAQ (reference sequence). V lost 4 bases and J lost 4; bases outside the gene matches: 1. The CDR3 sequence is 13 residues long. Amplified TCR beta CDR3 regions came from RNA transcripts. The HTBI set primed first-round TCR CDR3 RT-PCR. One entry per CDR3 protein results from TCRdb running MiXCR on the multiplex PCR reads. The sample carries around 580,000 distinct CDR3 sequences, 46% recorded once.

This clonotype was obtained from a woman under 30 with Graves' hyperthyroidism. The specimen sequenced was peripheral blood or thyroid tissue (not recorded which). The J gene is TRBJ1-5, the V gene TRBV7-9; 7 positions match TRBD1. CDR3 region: CASSSGQNQPQHF. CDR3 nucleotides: TGTGCCAGCAGCTCGGGACAGAATCAGCCCCAGCATTTT. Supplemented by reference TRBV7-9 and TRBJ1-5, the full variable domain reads DTGVSQNPRHKITKRGQNVTFRCDPISEHNRLYWYRQTLGQGPEFLTYFQNEAQLEKSRLLSDRFSAERPKGSFSTLEIQRTEQGDSAMYLCASSSGQNQPQHFGDGTRLSIL.